This T cell receptor (beta chain) was obtained from a study of shared clonotypes between healthy human individuals. Turning to the study itself: Those who served as donors were a couple of women and a few men between the ages of 18 and 49.

As defined, naive CD8 cells were CD45RO-negative and positively selected for CCR7, with terminally differentiated effector memory CD45RA+ cells excluded. The V gene's germline CDR1 is SGHTS and CDR2 YDEGEE. There are 14 residues in the CDR3. Trimming removed 9 bases from V and 1 base from J, with 16 bases in between. Generated by immunoSEQ multiplex PCR, the TCRdb table keeps only in-frame clones and is missing some. Altogether about 1,900,000 clones are present, roughly 94% being singletons, with the ten largest covering more than 0.95%. Study-wide results and limits: Shared across a few donors were approximately 5% of the naive CD4 clonotypes.

This clone was recorded only once. Its antigen is as yet unknown. Sample: naive CD8+ T cells sorted from blood. The chain carries TRBV5-8 and TRBJ1-2; D gene unclear. The source is a man aged 18 to 30 in good health. CDR3 sequence (DNA): TGTGCCACCCCCAAATCGACCTTTAACTATGGCTACACCTTC. This codes for CATPKSTFNYGYTF.